These 2 T cell receptor beta chains share one sample of origin, sequenced in a study of T cell responses to AZD1222 COVID-19 vaccine. Libraries were prepared by immunoSEQ multiplex PCR; TCRdb keeps only in-frame clonotypes and omits some of them. Of 250,000 to 300,000 clones in the sample, about 94% are singletons; the top ten hold about 0.5%. The source material was peripheral blood, sampled 28 days after the second AZD1222 dose. These receptors were obtained from an adult who received the AZD1222 COVID-19 vaccine.

This clone showed up just once. The rearrangement joins TRBV2 to TRBJ2-1; TRBD1 or TRBD2 may be the D gene (5 bases each). Germline V gives CDR1 SNHLY, CDR2 FYNNEI. The V end lost 3 bases, the J end lost 10 bases, and 13 bases lay between the germline ends. CDR3 size: 13 residues. The CDR3 reads CASSEGLAREQFF. The CDR3 nucleotides are TGTGCCAGCAGTGAGGGGCTAGCCCGGGAGCAGTTCTTC.

This chain connects TRBV7-3 to TRBJ2-3, with 8 bases lining up with TRBD1. The V segment lost 6 bases and the J segment 3 bases; nucleotides outside the gene matches: 5. The CDR3 contains 14 residues. CDR1 and CDR2 from the germline V gene are SGHTA and FQGTGA. The CDR3 loop reads CASSIGQGTDTQYF. The CDR3 DNA reads as TGTGCCAGCAGTATCGGACAGGGAACAGATACGCAGTATTTT.